This T cell receptor beta chain was captured by sequencing in a study of cytomegalovirus exposure and HLA in healthy donors. Per the germline V gene, CDR1 is SGHDN and CDR2 is FVKESK. This CDR3 has 14 residues. Between the trimmed V and J ends, which lost 2 bases and 2 bases, there was a span of 9 bases. The study ran its PCR with 60 Vbeta and 13 Jbeta primers. Repertoires were generated with immunoSEQ multiplex PCR, while TCRdb's copy carries only in-frame clones and drops some. The ten most abundant clones cover roughly 0.74% of a sample with approximately 200,000 clones. The receptor was isolated from a boy aged 5-17 years in good health and CMV-seronegative. The sequenced material came from PBMCs. V gene TRBV14 combines with J gene TRBJ1-2; D is perhaps TRBD1 (5 bases). This CDR3 is CASSQQGGNYGYTF. CDR3 DNA sequence: TGTGCCAGCAGCCAACAGGGAGGGAACTATGGCTACACCTTC.